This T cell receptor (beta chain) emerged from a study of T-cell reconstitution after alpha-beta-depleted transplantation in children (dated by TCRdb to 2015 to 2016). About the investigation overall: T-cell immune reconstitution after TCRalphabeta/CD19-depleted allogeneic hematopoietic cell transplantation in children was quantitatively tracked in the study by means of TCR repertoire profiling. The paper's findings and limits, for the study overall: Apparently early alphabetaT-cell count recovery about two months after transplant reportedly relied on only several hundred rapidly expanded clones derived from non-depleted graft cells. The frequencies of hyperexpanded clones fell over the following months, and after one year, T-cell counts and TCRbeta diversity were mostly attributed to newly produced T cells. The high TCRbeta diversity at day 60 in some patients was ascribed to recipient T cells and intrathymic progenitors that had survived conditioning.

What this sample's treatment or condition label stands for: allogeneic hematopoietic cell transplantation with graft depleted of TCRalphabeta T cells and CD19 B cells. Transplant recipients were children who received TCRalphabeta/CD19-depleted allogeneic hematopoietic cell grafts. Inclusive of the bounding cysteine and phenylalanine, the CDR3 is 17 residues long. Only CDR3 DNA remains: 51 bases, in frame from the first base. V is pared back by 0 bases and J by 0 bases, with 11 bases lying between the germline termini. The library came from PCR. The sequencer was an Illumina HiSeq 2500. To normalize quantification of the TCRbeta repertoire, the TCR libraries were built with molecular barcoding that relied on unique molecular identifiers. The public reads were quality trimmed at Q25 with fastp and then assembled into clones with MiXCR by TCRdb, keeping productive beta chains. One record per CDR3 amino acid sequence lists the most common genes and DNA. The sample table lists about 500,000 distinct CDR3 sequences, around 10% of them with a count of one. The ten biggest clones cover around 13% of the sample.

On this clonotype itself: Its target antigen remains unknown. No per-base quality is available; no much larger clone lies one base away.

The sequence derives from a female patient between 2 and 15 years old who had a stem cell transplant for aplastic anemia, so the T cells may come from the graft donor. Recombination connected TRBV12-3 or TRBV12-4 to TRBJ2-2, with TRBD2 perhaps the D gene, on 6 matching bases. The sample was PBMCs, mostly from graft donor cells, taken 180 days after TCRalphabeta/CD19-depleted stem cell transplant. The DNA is TGTGCCAGCAGTTTAGCCCGGGGGAGACCGAACACCGGGGAGCTGTTTTTT. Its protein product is CASSLARGRPNTGELFF.